This TCR beta chain is from a study of shared clonotypes between healthy human individuals. Findings and caveats of the study: Generally, estimated richness proved larger in naive subsets than it did in memory subsets. Clonotype sharing among donors likely depends on sequencing depth. Unshared clonotypes carried lower generation probabilities than those common to all four donors.

A word on this clone: Its target is unknown.

The CD4+ fraction was divided into a CD45RA+ naive subset and a CD45RA-negative memory subset. The CDR3 is made up of 13 amino acids. Germline V gives CDR1 MDHEN, CDR2 SYDVKM. Between the trimmed V and J ends, which lost 4 bases and 6 bases, there was a span of 10 bases. Assay: immunoSEQ multiplex PCR; the TCRdb copy retains only in-frame clones and omits some. This sample has roughly 700,000 clones, with approximately 79% found just once. The V call is TRBV28, the J call TRBJ2-1; D is perhaps TRBD2 (6 bases). What was sequenced was memory CD4+ T cells sorted from blood. As for subset: CD45RA-negative fraction. This sequence was found in a woman aged 30 to 39 in good health. The CDR3 reads CASSSAGINEQFF. For the CDR3, the DNA is TGTGCCAGCAGTTCCGCGGGAATCAATGAGCAGTTCTTC.